Each of the 22 T cell receptor beta chains below was sequenced from the same sample in a study of regulatory T cells in long-lasting Graves disease. Regarding time point: newly diagnosed GD, antithyroid drugs for less than 3 months. TCR sequences were obtained from RNA taken from PBMCs. Investigators prepared the TCR beta libraries by applying iRepertoire HTBI primers and Arm-PCR of CDR3 regions. In TCRdb, the multiplex PCR reads were re-called with MiXCR into one record per CDR3 protein. The sample lists about 350,000 distinct CDR3 sequences; roughly a sixth were seen once. This same sample was also taken into another study, of T cells in Graves' hyperthyroidism and ophthalmopathy.

The material was peripheral blood mononuclear cells (PBMCs), obtained at new diagnosis, from a patient treated with antithyroid drugs. The receptors were sampled from a man in his forties with Graves disease.

This clonotype came up many times. V and J are TRBV27 and TRBJ2-7; 8 bases line up with TRBD2. This CDR3 comprises 15 residues. J lost 6 bases, V lost 2 bases, and 9 bases had no gene match. Germline V gives CDR1 MNHEY, CDR2 SMNVEV (reference sequence). The CDR3 region is CASSLRGLASFEQYF. As DNA, the CDR3 is TGTGCCAGCAGTTTAAGAGGACTAGCTTCTTTCGAGCAGTACTTC.

This clonotype has at least ten counts. The chain is built from TRBV12-5 and TRBJ2-1; D tentatively reads TRBD1 or TRBD2 (5 bases each). Germline CDR1 and CDR2: LGHNT and FRNRAP. The CDR3 loop spans 14 amino acids. The germline V and J ends were trimmed by 1 base and 1 base, with 5 bases remaining between them. The CDR3 coding sequence is TGTGCTAGTGGTTTGGGGGGGTCCTACAATGAGCAGTTCTTC. It specifies CASGLGGSYNEQFF. Variable domain in full (rest from reference TRBV12-5 and TRBJ2-1): DARVTQTPRHKVTEMGQEVTMRCQPILGHNTVFWYRQTMMQGLELLAYFRNRAPLDDSGMPKDRFSAEMPDATLATLKIQPSEPRDSAVYFCASGLGGSYNEQFFGPGTRLTVL.

This clonotype has at least ten counts. The chain is built from TRBV20-1 and TRBJ2-3, with 10 bases that match TRBD2. The J segment lost 4 bases and the V segment lost 6 bases, leaving 7 bases of the junction unmatched. The CDR3 runs to 14 residues. Germline CDR1 DFQATT, CDR2 SNEGSKA (reference sequence). The CDR3 DNA reads TGCAGTGCGAAAGCGGGGGGGCAGCCAGATACGCAGTATTTT. Residues: CSAKAGGQPDTQYF.

This clonotype was counted only a few times. The final CDR3 position lacks the conserved phenylalanine or tryptophan, pointing to a likely read error. J is TRBJ2-3 and V is TRBV7-3; perhaps TRBD2 as D (6 bases). V was cut by 5 bases and J by 4 bases, with 13 bases left in between. Germline CDR1 reads SGHTA; CDR2 reads FQGTGA. The CDR3 consists of 14 residues. The CDR3 DNA reads TGTGCCAGCAGCCCTTCGAGCGGGTCAGATACGCAGTATTCT. Protein sequence: CASSPSSGSDTQYS.

This clonotype was counted many times. The chain recombines TRBV7-2 with TRBJ2-5; D gene ambiguous. CDR1 and CDR2 from the germline V gene are SGHTA and FQGNSA. The CDR3 consists of 13 residues. With 8 bases removed from V and 2 bases from J, the gap between germline ends came to 12 bases. CDR3 DNA sequence: TGTGCCAGCGGACCCTACCCGCAAGAGACCCAGTACTTC. This codes for CASGPYPQETQYF.

The CDR3 region has the DNA TGTGCCAGCAGCCAAGCGGGTCCCGGCGGGGGGGTTTCCTACGAGCAGTACTTC. It codes for CASSQAGPGGGVSYEQYF. The chain recombines TRBV3-1 with TRBJ2-7; 9 nucleotides match TRBD2. CDR1 is LGHDT, CDR2 YNNKEL, per germline (reference sequence). The J segment lost 1 base and the V segment lost 1 base, leaving 11 bases of the junction unmatched. CDR3 length: 18 amino acids.

This clonotype was detected only a few times. The gene calls are TRBV7-2 and TRBJ2-7; D is undetermined. The germline gives CDR1 SGHTA, CDR2 FQGNSA. The V end was cut by 2 bases, the J end by 3 bases, with 14 bases between. The CDR3 extends over 15 amino acids. CDR3 residues: CASSLNPGWYYEQYF. CDR3 bases: TGTGCCAGCAGCTTAAATCCGGGTTGGTACTACGAGCAGTACTTC.

This clonotype was detected only a few times. This chain uses TRBV6-1 with TRBJ1-5; TRBD1 might be the D (5 bases). This CDR3 spans 17 amino acids. V was trimmed by 1 base and J by 7 bases, leaving 20 bases between them. Looked up from germline, CDR1 is MNHNS and CDR2 is SASEGT. CDR3: CASSEGYYRITQQPQHF. The CDR3 DNA follows: TGTGCCAGCAGTGAAGGGTATTACAGGATAACTCAGCAGCCCCAGCATTTT.

The rearrangement joins TRBV30 to TRBJ2-7; D call uncertain. The V and J ends lost 3 bases and 7 bases respectively, with 25 bases between them. The length of the CDR3 is 16 residues. Germline CDR1 reads GTSNPN; CDR2 reads SVGIG (reference sequence). The CDR3 DNA sequence: TGTGCCTGGAGCCCCGCCCGGTACAGCCGACCCTGGGAGCAGTACTTC. This encodes CAWSPARYSRPWEQYF.

The table lists this clonotype with many counts. The chain couples TRBV3-1 to TRBJ1-3, with TRBD1 identical over 8 bases. From germline, CDR1 is LGHDT and CDR2 YNNKEL (reference sequence). Unmatched junction bases numbered 6, after V lost 4 bases and J lost 4 bases. This CDR3 region has 15 residues. CDR3 coding DNA: TGTGCCAGCAGCCTTCAGGGGGCGCAGGGAAACACCATATATTTT. Translation: CASSLQGAQGNTIYF.

Only a few counts were recorded for this clonotype. Sequence at one end of the junction differs from germline and may be a read error. The chain recombines TRBV6-4 with TRBJ2-1; 8 bases line up with TRBD1. Germline-derived CDR1 and CDR2 are MRHNA and SNTAGT. The CDR3 has 16 amino acids. CDR3 loop: CASSYSTTDRVDEQFF. In nucleotides, the CDR3 is TGTGCCAGCAGTTACTCGACCACGGACAGGGTCGATGAGCAGTTCTTC.

A remark on this clonotype: A much larger clone lies one base from this, so it may be a read error. The CDR3 is CATSTPAMGADNQPQHF. The CDR3 DNA follows: TGTGCCACCAGCACCCCGGCGATGGGGGCGGACAATCAGCCCCAGCATTTT. This chain joins TRBV15 and TRBJ1-5; a weak D match, TRBD1 (6 bases). V was pared by 4 bases and J by 3 bases, with 19 bases between. The germline V gene encodes CDR1 LNHNV and CDR2 YYDKDF (reference sequence). The CDR3 has 17 amino acids.

This clonotype showed up many times. J is TRBJ2-7 and V is TRBV7-2; no clear D gene. In germline, CDR1 is SGHTA, CDR2 FQGNSA. This CDR3 has 13 amino acids. V shed 2 bases and J shed 5 bases, with 10 bases lying between them. Here the CDR3 DNA reads TGTGCCAGCAGCTTAAACGCGTTTGACGAGCAGTACTTC. It specifies CASSLNAFDEQYF.

This clonotype was seen ten or more times. The V gene is TRBV3-1, the J gene TRBJ2-2, with D uncertain. The CDR3 totals 13 residues. The germline V gene encodes CDR1 LGHDT and CDR2 YNNKEL (reference sequence). V was shortened by 1 base and J by 6 bases, with 6 bases between the two germline ends. Here the CDR3 DNA reads TGTGCCAGCAGCCAAGCCCAGGCCGGGGAGCTGTTTTTT. This sequence encodes CASSQAQAGELFF. The full variable domain, completed using reference TRBV3-1 and TRBJ2-2, is DTAVSQTPKYLVTQMGNDKSIKCEQNLGHDTMYWYKQDSKKFLKIMFSYNNKELIINETVPNRFSPKSPDKAHLNLHINSLELGDSAVYFCASSQAQAGELFFGEGSRLTVL.

This clonotype has more than one count but fewer than ten. The chain links TRBV10-3 to TRBJ2-5; D might be TRBD1 (5 bases). The length of the CDR3 is 13 residues. V was clipped by 2 bases and J by 4 bases, with 8 bases between them. Germline CDR1 ENHRY, CDR2 SYGVKD. Written as DNA, the CDR3 is TGTGCCATCAGTGAGAAGGGGCGAGAGACCCAGTACTTC. Its translation is CAISEKGRETQYF.

This clonotype was counted a few times. CDR3 nucleotide sequence: TGTGCCAGCAGTTTATGGGCAGGGGGCCGCTCACCCCTCCACTTT. The encoded protein is CASSLWAGGRSPLHF. This chain joins TRBV28 and TRBJ1-6; 8 bases line up with TRBD1. Looked up from germline, CDR1 is MDHEN and CDR2 is SYDVKM. Trimming took 0 bases from V and 10 from J; bases not matched to a gene: 5. There are 15 residues in the CDR3. The full variable domain, in which reference TRBV28 and TRBJ1-6 provide the parts outside the CDR3, is DVKVTQSSRYLVKRTGEKVFLECVQDMDHENMFWYRQDPGLGLRLIYFSYDVKMKEKGDIPEGYSVSREKKERFSLILESASTNQTSMYLCASSLWAGGRSPLHFGNGTRLTVT.

This clonotype has ten or more counts. This chain links TRBV5-1 with TRBJ2-7, with TRBD1 matching over 7 bases. The V and J ends lost 4 bases and 1 base, in that order; junction bases with no gene match: 8. Germline CDR1 is SGHRS and CDR2 is YFSETQ. CDR3 length: 15 residues. The CDR3: CASSQRDRQSYEQYF. CDR3 in DNA: TGCGCCAGCAGCCAAAGGGACAGACAATCCTACGAGCAGTACTTC.

The V and J genes are TRBV7-9 and TRBJ2-2, with 7 bases fitting TRBD1. The CDR3 covers 18 residues. CDR1 and CDR2 from the germline V gene are SEHNR and FQNEAQ (reference sequence). V lost 2 bases to trimming and J lost 4 bases; unmatched junction nucleotides: 13. CDR3 sequence (DNA): TGTGCCAGCAGCTTACCCGTTCACAGGGGCGCGGGCACCGGGGAGCTGTTTTTT. As protein: CASSLPVHRGAGTGELFF. The entire variable domain, with the rest obtained from reference TRBV7-9 and TRBJ2-2, is as follows: DTGVSQNPRHKITKRGQNVTFRCDPISEHNRLYWYRQTLGQGPEFLTYFQNEAQLEKSRLLSDRFSAERPKGSFSTLEIQRTEQGDSAMYLCASSLPVHRGAGTGELFFGEGSRLTVL.

The chain recombines TRBV2 with TRBJ2-7; 7 bases fit TRBD2. Germline loops: CDR1 SNHLY, CDR2 FYNNEI. The CDR3 is 13 residues long. Losses at the gene ends were 7 bases for V and 2 bases for J; bases not matched to a gene: 5. The CDR3 region has the DNA TGTGCCAGCAAGAGCGGGGACGCCTACGAGCAGTACTTC. It encodes CASKSGDAYEQYF.

This clonotype was found many times. This chain links TRBV6-1 with TRBJ1-1; TRBD1 aligns across 8 bases. The V gene's germline CDR1 is MNHNS and CDR2 SASEGT. CDR3 length: 13 amino acids. Unmatched junction bases numbered 10, after V lost 5 bases and J lost 11 bases. Written as DNA, the CDR3 is TGTGCCAGCAGTACCCGGACAGGGTCAAAGGCTTTCTTT. It codes for CASSTRTGSKAFF.

As concerns this clonotype: In this CDR3 the conserved last residue, phenylalanine or tryptophan, is missing, so a read error is likely. The CDR3 spells CASSFGLGGEQFL. In DNA, the CDR3 is TGTGCCAGCAGCTTTGGGTTGGGGGGTGAGCAGTTCCTT. The chain links TRBV7-3 to TRBJ2-1, with D maybe TRBD2 (6 bases). The germline gives CDR1 SGHTA, CDR2 FQGTGA. There are 13 residues in the CDR3. Deletions cut 3 bases from V and 9 bases from J, with 12 bases between.

This clonotype has at least ten counts. V gene TRBV12-3 or TRBV12-4 combines with J gene TRBJ1-6; TRBD1 is a possible D gene (6 bases). CDR3 length equals 16 residues. The germline V and J ends were trimmed by 5 bases and 7 bases, with 18 bases remaining between them. The CDR3 loop reads CASSPRGDHRNSPLHF. DNA for the CDR3: TGTGCCAGCAGTCCTAGGGGGGACCATCGAAATTCACCCCTCCACTTT.